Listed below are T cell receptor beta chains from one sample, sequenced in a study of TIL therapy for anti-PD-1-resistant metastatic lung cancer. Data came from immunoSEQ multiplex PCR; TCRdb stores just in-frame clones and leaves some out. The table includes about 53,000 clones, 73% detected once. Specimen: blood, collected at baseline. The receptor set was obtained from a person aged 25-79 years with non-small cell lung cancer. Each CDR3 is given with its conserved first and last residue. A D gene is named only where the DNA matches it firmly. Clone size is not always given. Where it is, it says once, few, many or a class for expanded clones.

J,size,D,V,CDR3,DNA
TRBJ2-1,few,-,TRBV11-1,CASSLDRQLNEQFF,TGTGCCAGCAGCTTAGATCGCCAGCTCAATGAGCAGTTCTTC
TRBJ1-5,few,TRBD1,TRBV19,CASSNRGGISNQPQHF,TGTGCCAGTAGTAATAGAGGGGGCATAAGCAATCAGCCCCAGCATTTT
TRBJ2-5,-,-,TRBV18,CASSSTGNRETQYF,TGTGCCAGCTCATCTACAGGGAACCGAGAGACCCAGTACTTC
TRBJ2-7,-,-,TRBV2,CASVWVGPYEQYF,TGTGCCAGCGTGTGGGTCGGACCCTACGAGCAGTACTTC
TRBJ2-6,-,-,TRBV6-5,CASYPSGANVLTF,TGTGCCAGCTACCCTTCTGGGGCCAACGTCCTGACTTTC
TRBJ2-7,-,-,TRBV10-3,CATNGAGTSYEQYF,TGTGCCACCAACGGGGCAGGGACAAGCTACGAGCAGTACTTC
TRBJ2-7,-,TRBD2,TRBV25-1,CASSPTSGRLYEQYF,TGTGCCAGCAGTCCAACTAGCGGGAGATTGTACGAGCAGTACTTC
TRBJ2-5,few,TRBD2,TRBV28,CASSSSAGGLQTQYF,TGTGCCAGCAGTTCTTCAGCGGGAGGGCTGCAGACCCAGTACTTC
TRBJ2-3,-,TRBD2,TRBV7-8,CASSPERGGADTQYF,TGTGCCAGCAGCCCAGAGCGGGGGGGCGCAGATACGCAGTATTTT
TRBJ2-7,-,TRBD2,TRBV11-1,CATQRTGGLYEQYF,TGTGCCACACAACGGACGGGAGGATTATACGAGCAGTACTTC
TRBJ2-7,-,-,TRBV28,CASSLTKAYEQYF,TGTGCCAGCAGTCTGACTAAAGCCTACGAGCAGTACTTC
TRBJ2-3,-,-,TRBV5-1,CASSLDPLGPTTDTQYF,TGCGCCAGCAGCTTGGATCCTTTGGGGCCTACAACAGATACGCAGTATTTT
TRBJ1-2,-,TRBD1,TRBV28,CASRPGGASYGYTF,TGTGCCAGCAGACCAGGGGGCGCGAGCTATGGCTACACCTTC
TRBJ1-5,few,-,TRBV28,CASSTTATNQPQHF,TGTGCCAGCAGTACAACAGCTACGAATCAGCCCCAGCATTTT
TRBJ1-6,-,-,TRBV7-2,CASRLSTGYNSPLHF,TGTGCCAGCAGGCTTTCGACAGGTTATAATTCACCCCTCCACTTT
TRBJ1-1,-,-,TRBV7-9,CASSFPGAEAFF,TGTGCCAGCAGCTTCCCGGGCGCTGAAGCTTTCTTT
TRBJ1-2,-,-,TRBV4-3,CASSQGPGTLYGYTF,TGCGCCAGCAGCCAAGGGCCCGGGACTCTCTATGGCTACACCTTC
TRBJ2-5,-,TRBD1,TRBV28,CATNRGSVAVGETQYF,TGTGCCACCAACAGGGGGAGTGTGGCTGTGGGAGAGACCCAGTACTTC
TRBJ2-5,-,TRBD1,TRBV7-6,CASSLGTGLRETQYF,TGTGCCAGCAGCTTAGGGACAGGGCTTCGGGAGACCCAGTACTTC
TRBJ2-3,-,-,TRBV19,CASTVQRGTDTQYF,TGTGCCAGTACGGTTCAGCGGGGCACAGATACGCAGTATTTT
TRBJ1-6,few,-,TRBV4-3,CASSHLLVGTPYNSPLHF,TGCGCCAGCAGCCACCTACTGGTCGGGACACCCTATAATTCACCCCTCCACTTT
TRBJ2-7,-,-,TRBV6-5,CASSPGPRGPHEQYF,TGTGCCAGCAGTCCCGGGCCCCGTGGTCCCCACGAGCAGTACTTC
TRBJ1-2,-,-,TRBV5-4,CASHEEALGNYGYTF,TGTGCCAGCCACGAGGAGGCCCTGGGGAACTATGGCTACACCTTC
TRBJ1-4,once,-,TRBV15,CATSRDPRGGEKLFF,TGTGCCACCAGCAGAGATCCCCGGGGGGGAGAAAAACTGTTTTTT
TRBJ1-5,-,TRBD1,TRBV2,CASAGTGGNQPQHF,TGTGCCAGCGCAGGGACAGGGGGCAATCAGCCCCAGCATTTT
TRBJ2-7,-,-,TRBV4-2,CASSRNRVGDEQYF,TGTGCCAGCAGCCGGAACAGGGTAGGGGACGAGCAGTACTTC
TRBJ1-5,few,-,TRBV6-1,CASSEEMWAENQPQHF,TGTGCCAGCAGTGAAGAGATGTGGGCAGAAAATCAGCCCCAGCATTTT
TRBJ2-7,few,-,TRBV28,CASRRTTYEQYF,TGTGCCAGCAGACGAACTACCTACGAGCAGTACTTC
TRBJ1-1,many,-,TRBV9,CASSVREGGNTEAFF,TGTGCCAGCAGCGTAAGGGAGGGGGGGAACACTGAAGCTTTCTTT
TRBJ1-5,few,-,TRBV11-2,CASSLLQGSHQPQHF,TGTGCCAGCAGCTTACTACAGGGTAGTCATCAGCCCCAGCATTTT
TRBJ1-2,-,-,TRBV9,CASSVGPETGPNYGYTF,TGTGCCAGCAGCGTGGGTCCCGAAACGGGACCTAACTATGGCTACACCTTC
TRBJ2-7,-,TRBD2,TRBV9,CASSGLAGAYEQYF,TGTGCCAGCAGCGGGCTAGCGGGAGCTTACGAGCAGTACTTC
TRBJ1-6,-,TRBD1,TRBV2,CASSDLEFTGGSPLHF,TGTGCCAGCAGTGATCTCGAGTTTACAGGGGGATCACCCCTCCACTTT
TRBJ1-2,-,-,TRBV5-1,CASSLAAATNYGYTF,TGCGCCAGCAGCTTGGCGGCCGCTACTAACTATGGCTACACCTTC
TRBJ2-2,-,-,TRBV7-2,CASSPQMNTGELFF,TGTGCCAGCAGCCCCCAGATGAACACCGGGGAGCTGTTTTTT
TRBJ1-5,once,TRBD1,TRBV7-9,CASSPGTGGFEYQPQHF,TGTGCCAGCAGCCCGGGGACAGGGGGCTTTGAGTATCAGCCCCAGCATTTT
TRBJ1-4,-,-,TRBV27,CASSLDPTGWTNEKLFF,TGTGCCAGCAGTTTGGATCCCACAGGGTGGACTAATGAAAAACTGTTTTTT
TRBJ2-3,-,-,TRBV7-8,CASSSSRLVRADTQYF,TGTGCCAGCAGCTCAAGCCGACTAGTTCGTGCAGATACGCAGTATTTT
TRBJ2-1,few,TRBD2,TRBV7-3,CASSLGTSGNEQFF,TGTGCCAGCAGCTTGGGGACTAGCGGAAATGAGCAGTTCTTC
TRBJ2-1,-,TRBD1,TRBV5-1,CASSLYRGFYNEQFF,TGCGCCAGCAGCTTGTACAGGGGATTCTACAATGAGCAGTTCTTC
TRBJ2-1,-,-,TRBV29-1,CSPGSYNEQFF,TGCAGCCCCGGATCCTACAATGAGCAGTTCTTC
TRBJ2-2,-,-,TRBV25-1,CASRGGAGTGELFF,TGTGCCAGCAGAGGGGGAGCTGGCACCGGGGAGCTGTTTTTT
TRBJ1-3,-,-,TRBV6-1,CATEFSGNTIYF,TGTGCCACCGAGTTCTCTGGAAACACCATATATTTT
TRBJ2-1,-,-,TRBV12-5,CASGLGLSHRDGQFF,TGTGCTAGTGGTTTGGGTCTTTCTCACAGGGATGGGCAGTTCTTC
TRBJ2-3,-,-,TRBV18,CASSPNGGIADTQYF,TGTGCCAGCTCACCAAATGGGGGAATAGCAGATACGCAGTATTTT
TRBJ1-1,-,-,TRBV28,CASPKTGHGNTEAFF,TGTGCCAGCCCCAAGACGGGACATGGGAACACTGAAGCTTTCTTT
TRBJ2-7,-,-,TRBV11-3,CASSSTDKAYEQYF,TGTGCCAGCAGCTCGACTGACAAAGCCTACGAGCAGTACTTC
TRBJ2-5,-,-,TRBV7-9,CASSLDETQYF,TGTGCCAGCAGCCTCGATGAGACCCAGTACTTC
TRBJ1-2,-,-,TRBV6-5,CASSYRGGNYGYTF,TGTGCCAGCAGTTACCGGGGGGGCAACTATGGCTACACCTTC
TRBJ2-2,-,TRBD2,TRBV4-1,CASSFASGGRSGTGELFF,TGCGCCAGCAGCTTCGCATCCGGCGGGAGGTCCGGGACCGGGGAGCTGTTTTTT
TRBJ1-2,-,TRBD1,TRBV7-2,CASRENAGGWGYGYTF,TGTGCCAGCAGGGAAAATGCAGGGGGCTGGGGATATGGCTACACCTTC
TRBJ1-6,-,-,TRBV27,CASSLLGGALNNSPLHF,TGTGCCAGCAGTTTATTGGGGGGTGCTCTTAATAATTCACCCCTCCACTTT